The T cell receptor (beta chain) under discussion was sequenced for a study of blood T cells in healthy people across ages. For the study at large: About one barcoded TCR beta cDNA was captured per two T cells.

A second about 6 to 11 cycle PCR used barcoded and J-beta primers. TCRdb reprocessed the 5' RACE reads via MiXCR and lists one record per CDR3 protein. The repertoire holds more than 1,400,000 distinct CDR3 sequences, with 40% to 50% as singletons. The CDR3 is 17 residues long. CDR1 is SGHRS and CDR2 is YFSETQ in the germline V gene. V shed 4 bases and J 3 bases; nucleotides not matched to a gene: 7. The V and J genes are TRBV5-1 and TRBJ2-1, with 13 bases fitting TRBD2. Sequencing was carried out using blood. This TCR derives from a woman aged 18-35 years in good health. The CDR3, as DNA: TGCGCCAGCAGCGGGGGGACTAGCGGGGCCGGCTACAATGAGCAGTTCTTC. It yields the protein CASSGGTSGAGYNEQFF.